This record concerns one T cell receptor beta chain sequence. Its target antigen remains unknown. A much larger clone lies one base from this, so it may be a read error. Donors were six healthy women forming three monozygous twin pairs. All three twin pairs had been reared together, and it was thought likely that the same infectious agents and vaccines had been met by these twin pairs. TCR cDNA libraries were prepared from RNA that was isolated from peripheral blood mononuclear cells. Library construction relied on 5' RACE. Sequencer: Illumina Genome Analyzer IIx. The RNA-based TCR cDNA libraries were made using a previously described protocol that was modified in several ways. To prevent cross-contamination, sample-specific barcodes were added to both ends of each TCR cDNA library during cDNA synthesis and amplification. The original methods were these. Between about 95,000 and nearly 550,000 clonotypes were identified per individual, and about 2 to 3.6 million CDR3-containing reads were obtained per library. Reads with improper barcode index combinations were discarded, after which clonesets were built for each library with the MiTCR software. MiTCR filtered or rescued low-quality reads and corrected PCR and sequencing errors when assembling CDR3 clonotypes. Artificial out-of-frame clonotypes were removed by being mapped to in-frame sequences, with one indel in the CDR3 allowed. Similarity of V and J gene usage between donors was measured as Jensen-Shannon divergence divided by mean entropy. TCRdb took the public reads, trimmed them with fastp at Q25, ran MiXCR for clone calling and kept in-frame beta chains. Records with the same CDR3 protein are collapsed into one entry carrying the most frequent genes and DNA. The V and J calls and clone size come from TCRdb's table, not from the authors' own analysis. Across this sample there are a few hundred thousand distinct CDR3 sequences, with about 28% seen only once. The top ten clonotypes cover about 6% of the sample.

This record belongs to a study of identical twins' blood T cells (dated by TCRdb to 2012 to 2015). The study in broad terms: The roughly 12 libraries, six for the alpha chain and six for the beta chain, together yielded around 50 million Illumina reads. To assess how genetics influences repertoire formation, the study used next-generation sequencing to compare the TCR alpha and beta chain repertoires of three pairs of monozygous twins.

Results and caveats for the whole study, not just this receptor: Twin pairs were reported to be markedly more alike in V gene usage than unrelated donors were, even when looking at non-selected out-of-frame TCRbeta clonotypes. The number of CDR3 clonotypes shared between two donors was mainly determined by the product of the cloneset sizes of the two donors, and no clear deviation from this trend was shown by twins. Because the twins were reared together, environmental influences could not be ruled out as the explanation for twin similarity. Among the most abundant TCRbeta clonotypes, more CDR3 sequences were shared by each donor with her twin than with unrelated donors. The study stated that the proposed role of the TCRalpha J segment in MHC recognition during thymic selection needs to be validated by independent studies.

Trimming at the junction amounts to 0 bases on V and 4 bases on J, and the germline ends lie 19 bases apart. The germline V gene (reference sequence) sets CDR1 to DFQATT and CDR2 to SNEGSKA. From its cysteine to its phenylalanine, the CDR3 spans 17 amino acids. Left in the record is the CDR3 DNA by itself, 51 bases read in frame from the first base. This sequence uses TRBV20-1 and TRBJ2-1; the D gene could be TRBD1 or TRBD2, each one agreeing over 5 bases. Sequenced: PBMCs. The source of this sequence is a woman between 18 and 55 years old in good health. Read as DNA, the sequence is TGCAGTGCTAGAGATGGTGAGGGACCAGCGGTATACAATGAGCAGTTCTTC. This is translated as CSARDGEGPAVYNEQFF.